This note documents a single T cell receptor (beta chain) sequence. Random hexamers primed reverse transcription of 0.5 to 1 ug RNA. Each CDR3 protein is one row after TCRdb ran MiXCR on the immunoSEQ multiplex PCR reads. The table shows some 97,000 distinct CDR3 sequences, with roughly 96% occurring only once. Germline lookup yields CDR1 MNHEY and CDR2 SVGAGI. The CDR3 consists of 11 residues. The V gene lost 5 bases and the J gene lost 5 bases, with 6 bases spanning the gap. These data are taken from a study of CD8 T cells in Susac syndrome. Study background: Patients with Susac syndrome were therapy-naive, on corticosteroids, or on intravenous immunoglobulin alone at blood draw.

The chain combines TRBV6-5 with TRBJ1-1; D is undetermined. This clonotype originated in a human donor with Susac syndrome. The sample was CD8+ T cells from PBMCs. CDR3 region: CASSSETEAFF. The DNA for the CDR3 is TGTGCCAGCAGTAGTGAAACTGAAGCTTTCTTT.